The clone carrying this T cell receptor (beta chain) was found many times. One entry per CDR3 protein, called by TCRdb with MiXCR from the multiplex PCR reads. The data show 66,000 or so distinct CDR3 sequences, with roughly 44% seen just once and roughly 9% held by the top ten. Germline-derived CDR1 and CDR2 are MGHRA and YSYEKL. This CDR3 is 18 amino acids long. The V and J ends lost 1 base and 2 bases respectively, with 18 bases between them. The source of the sample is a study of breast tumors, draining lymph nodes, adjacent tissues. The TCR originated in a female donor with breast cancer. Some clones in this sample may be carry-over from other donors' samples. The chain uses TRBV4-1 and TRBJ1-3; perhaps TRBD1 as D (6 bases). Sequencing was done on a sample of breast tumor tissue. CDR3 DNA: TGCGCCAGCAGCCAAGGGCCAGGGGATGGGTTGGCTGGAAACACCATATATTTT. Protein: CASSQGPGDGLAGNTIYF.